This T cell receptor beta chain was documented in a study of blood T cell repertoires in COVID-19. Germline CDR1 and CDR2: SGHRS and YFSETQ. V dropped 0 bases and J dropped 0; count of bases not matched to a gene: 1. The CDR3 covers 16 residues. Original processing notes: Amplified reference gene primers provided the basis for estimating nucleated cell counts. Sequenced by immunoSEQ multiplex PCR; TCRdb stores in-frame clones only, minus some. Clone size and the V and J calls come from that table; the DNA yielded D and trimming. The sample yields 220,000 or so clones, approximately 81% seen once. This clone was found a few times.

This rearrangement joins TRBV5-1 to TRBJ2-2, with 8 bases aligning to TRBD1. This sequence originates from a middle-aged man who had recovered from COVID-19. Sequencing was carried out using peripheral blood. CDR3 residues: CASSLGDRTNTGELFF. DNA of the CDR3: TGCGCCAGCAGCTTGGGGGACAGGACGAACACCGGGGAGCTGTTTTTT.